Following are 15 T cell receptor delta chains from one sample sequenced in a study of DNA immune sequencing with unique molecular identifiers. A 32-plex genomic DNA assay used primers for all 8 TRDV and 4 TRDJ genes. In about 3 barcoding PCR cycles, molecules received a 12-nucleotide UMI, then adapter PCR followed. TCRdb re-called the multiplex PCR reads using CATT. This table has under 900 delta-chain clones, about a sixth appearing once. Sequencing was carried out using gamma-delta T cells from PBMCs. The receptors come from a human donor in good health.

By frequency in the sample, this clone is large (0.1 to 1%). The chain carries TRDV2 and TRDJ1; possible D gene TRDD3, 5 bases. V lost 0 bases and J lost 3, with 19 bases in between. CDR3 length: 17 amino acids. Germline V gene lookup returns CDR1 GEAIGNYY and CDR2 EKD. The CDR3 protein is CACDTSRSRGGSDKLIF. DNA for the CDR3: TGTGCCTGTGACACCTCCCGGTCACGCGGGGGGTCCGATAAACTCATCTTT.

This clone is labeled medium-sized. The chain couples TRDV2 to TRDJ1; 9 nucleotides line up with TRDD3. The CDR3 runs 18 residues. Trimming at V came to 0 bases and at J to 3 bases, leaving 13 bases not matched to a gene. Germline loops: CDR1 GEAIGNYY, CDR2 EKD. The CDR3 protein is CACDTASPPGGFPDKLIF. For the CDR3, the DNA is TGTGCCTGTGACACCGCCTCGCCCCCTGGGGGATTCCCCGATAAACTCATCTTT.

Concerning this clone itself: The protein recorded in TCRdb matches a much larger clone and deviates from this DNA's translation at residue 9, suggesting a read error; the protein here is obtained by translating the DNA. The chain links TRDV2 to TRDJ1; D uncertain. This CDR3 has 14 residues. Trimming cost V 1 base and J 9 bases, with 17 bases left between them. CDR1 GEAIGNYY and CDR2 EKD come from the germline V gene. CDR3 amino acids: CACDTVEVGRELIF. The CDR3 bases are TGTGCCTGTGACACTGTAGAGGTCGGGCGGGAACTCATCTTT.

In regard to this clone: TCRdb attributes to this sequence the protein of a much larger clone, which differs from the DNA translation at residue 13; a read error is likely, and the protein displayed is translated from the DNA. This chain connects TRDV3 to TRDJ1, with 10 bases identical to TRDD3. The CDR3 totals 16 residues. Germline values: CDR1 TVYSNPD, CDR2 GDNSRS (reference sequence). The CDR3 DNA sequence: TGTGCCTTTATTGCCGGGGGATACGAGGTACCCGATATACTCATCTTT. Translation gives CAFIAGGYEVPDILIF.

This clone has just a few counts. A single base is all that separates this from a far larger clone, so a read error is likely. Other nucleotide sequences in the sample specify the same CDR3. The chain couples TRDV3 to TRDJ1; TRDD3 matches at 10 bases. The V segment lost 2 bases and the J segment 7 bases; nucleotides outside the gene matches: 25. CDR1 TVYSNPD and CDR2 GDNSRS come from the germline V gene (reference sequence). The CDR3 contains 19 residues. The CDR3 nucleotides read TGTGCCTTTTCGGGACCGATGCTCTCTGGGGGATATGCCCTGGGTAAACTCATCTTT. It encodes CAFSGPMLSGGYALGKLIF.

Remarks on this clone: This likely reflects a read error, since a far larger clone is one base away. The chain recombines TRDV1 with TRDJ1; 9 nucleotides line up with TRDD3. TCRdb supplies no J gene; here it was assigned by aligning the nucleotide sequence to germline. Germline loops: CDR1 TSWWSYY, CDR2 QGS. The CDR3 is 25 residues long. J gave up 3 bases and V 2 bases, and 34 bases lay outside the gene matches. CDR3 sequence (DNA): TGTGCTCTTGGGGAAGGGTCCTACGGGTCGTCGTACTGGGGGACACGAGGGTTTCAGGCCGATAAACTCATCTTT. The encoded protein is CALGEGSYGSSYWGTRGFQADKLIF.

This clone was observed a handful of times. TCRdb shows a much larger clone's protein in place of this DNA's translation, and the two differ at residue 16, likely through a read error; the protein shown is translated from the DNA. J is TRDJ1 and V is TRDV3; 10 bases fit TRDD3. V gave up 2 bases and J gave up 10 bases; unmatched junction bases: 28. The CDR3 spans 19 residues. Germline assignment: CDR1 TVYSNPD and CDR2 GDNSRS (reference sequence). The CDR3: CAFSGPMLSGGYALGILIF. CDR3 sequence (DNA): TGTGCCTTTTCGGGACCAATGCTCTCTGGGGGATATGCCCTGGGTATACTCATCTTT.

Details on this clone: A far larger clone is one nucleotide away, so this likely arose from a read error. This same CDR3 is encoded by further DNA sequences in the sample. CDR3 sequence reads: CALGSPSLPLYWGLALYTDKLIF. CDR3 in DNA: TGTGCTCTTGGGTCCCCTTCCCTTCCGCTCTACTGGGGGCTCGCCTTGTACACCGATAAACTCATCTTT. This chain connects TRDV1 to TRDJ1, with 8 nucleotides matching TRDD3. With V trimmed by 5 bases and J by 0 bases, 29 bases remained unmatched. The CDR3 runs 23 residues. Per germline, CDR1 TSWWSYY and CDR2 QGS.

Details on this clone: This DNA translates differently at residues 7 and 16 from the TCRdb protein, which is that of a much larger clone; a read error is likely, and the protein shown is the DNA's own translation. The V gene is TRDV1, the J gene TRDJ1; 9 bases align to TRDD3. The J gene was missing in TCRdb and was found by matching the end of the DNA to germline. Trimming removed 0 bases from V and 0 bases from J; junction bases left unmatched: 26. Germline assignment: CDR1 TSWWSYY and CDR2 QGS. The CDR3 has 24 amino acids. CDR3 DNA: TGTGCTCTTGGGGAACTGCCTAGAGGTCACCCGCTGGGGGATCGAGCAAGGTACACCGATAAACTCATCTTT. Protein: CALGELPRGHPLGDRARYTDKLIF.

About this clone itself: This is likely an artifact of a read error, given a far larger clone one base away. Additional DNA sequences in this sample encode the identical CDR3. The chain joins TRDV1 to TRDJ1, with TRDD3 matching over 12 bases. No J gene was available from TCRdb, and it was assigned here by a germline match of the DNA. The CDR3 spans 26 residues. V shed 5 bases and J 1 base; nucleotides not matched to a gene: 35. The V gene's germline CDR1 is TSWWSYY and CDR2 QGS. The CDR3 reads CALGHGECLLLLATGGYKFSTDKLIF. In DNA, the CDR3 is TGTGCTCTTGGGCATGGAGAGTGCCTTCTTCTGTTAGCTACTGGGGGATACAAATTCTCCACCGATAAACTCATCTTT.

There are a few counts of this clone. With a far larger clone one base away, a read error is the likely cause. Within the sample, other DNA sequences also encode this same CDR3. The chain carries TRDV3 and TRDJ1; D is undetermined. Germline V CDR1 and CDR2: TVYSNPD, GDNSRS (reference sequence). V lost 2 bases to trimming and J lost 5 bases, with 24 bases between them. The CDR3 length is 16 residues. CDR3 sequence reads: CAFFGLGGGLADKLIF. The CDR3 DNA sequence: TGTGCCTTTTTCGGCTTAGGCGGTGGGCTTGCGGATAAACTCATCTTT. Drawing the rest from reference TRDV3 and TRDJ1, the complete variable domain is CDKVTQSSPDQTVASGSEVVLLCTYDTVYSNPDLFWYRIRPDYSFQFVFYGDNSRSEGADFTQGRFSVKHILTQKAFHLVISPVRTEDSATYYCAFFGLGGGLADKLIFGKGTRVTVEP.

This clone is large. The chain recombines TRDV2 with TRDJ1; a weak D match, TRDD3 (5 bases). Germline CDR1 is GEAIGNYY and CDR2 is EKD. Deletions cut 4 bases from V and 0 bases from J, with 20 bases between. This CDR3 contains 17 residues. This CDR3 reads CACEGMRTFGDTDKLIF. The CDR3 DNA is TGTGCCTGTGAAGGGATGCGCACGTTCGGCGACACCGATAAACTCATCTTT.

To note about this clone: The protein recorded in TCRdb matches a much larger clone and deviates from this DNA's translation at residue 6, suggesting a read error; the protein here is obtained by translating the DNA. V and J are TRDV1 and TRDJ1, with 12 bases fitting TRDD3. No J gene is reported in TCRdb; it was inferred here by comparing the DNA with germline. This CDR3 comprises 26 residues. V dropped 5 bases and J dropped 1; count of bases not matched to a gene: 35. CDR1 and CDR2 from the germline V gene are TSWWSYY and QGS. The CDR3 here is CALGHRECLLLLATGGYKFSTDKLIF. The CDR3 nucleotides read TGTGCTCTTGGGCATAGAGAGTGCCTTCTTCTGCTAGCTACTGGGGGATACAAATTCTCCACCGATAAACTCATCTTT.

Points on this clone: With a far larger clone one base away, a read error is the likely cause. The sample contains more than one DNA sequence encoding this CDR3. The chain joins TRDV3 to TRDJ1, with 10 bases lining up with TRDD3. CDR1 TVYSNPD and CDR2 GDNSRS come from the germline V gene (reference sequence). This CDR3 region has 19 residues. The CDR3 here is CAFSGPMLSGGYALGKLIF. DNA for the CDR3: TGTGCCTTTTCGGGACCAATGCTCTCTGGGGGATATGCCCTGGGTAAACTAATCTTT.

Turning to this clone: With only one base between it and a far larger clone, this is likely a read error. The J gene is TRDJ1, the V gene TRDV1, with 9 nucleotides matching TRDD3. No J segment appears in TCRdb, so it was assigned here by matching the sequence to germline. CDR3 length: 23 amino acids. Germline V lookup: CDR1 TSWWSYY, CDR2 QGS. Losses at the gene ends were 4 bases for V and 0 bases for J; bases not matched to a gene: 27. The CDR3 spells CALGGSRGYRGYAGTKYTDKLIF. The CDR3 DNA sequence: TGTGCTCTTGGGGGGTCGCGTGGCTATCGGGGATACGCGGGGACTAAGTACACCGATAAACTCATCTTT.